This T cell receptor (beta chain) was recovered during a study of blood T cell repertoires in COVID-19. Study information: Samples of COVID-19 (acute and convalescent) were obtained from the United States, Italy and Spain.

Germline loops: CDR1 SGDLS, CDR2 YYNGEE. V lost 2 bases and J 4 bases, leaving 7 bases between the germline ends. The CDR3 runs 13 residues. Assay: immunoSEQ multiplex PCR; the TCRdb copy retains only in-frame clones and omits some. The table records 70,000 to 85,000 clones, 90% of them present only once. The chain carries TRBV9 and TRBJ2-1, with D possibly matching TRBD1 (5 bases). The specimen was peripheral blood. The receptor was isolated from a human donor in a cohort sampled during active COVID-19. CDR3 sequence reads: CASSVSGYNEQFF. CDR3 coding DNA: TGTGCCAGCAGCGTTTCAGGGTACAATGAGCAGTTCTTC.